Reported below is one T cell receptor beta chain. What was amplified from RNA transcripts were TCR beta CDR3 regions. In the first-round RT-PCR of the TCR CDR3, the HTBI primer set was used. Via MiXCR, TCRdb re-called the multiplex PCR reads, giving one row per CDR3 protein. Here the sample spans around 250,000 distinct CDR3 sequences, 14% to 15% being singletons. The record originates from a study of T cells in Graves' hyperthyroidism and ophthalmopathy. This CDR3 has 16 residues. CDR1 is MDHEN and CDR2 is SYDVKM in the germline V gene. The V end lost 4 bases, the J end lost 4 bases, and 17 bases lay between the germline ends.

The specimen sequenced was blood. The chain uses TRBV28 and TRBJ2-1; D remains unclear. This receptor was identified in a woman between 40 and 55 years old with Graves' hyperthyroidism that later progressed to Graves' ophthalmopathy. This CDR3 reads CASSSDHPPLYNEQFF. For the CDR3, the DNA is TGTGCCAGCAGTTCGGATCATCCACCCTTGTACAATGAGCAGTTCTTC.